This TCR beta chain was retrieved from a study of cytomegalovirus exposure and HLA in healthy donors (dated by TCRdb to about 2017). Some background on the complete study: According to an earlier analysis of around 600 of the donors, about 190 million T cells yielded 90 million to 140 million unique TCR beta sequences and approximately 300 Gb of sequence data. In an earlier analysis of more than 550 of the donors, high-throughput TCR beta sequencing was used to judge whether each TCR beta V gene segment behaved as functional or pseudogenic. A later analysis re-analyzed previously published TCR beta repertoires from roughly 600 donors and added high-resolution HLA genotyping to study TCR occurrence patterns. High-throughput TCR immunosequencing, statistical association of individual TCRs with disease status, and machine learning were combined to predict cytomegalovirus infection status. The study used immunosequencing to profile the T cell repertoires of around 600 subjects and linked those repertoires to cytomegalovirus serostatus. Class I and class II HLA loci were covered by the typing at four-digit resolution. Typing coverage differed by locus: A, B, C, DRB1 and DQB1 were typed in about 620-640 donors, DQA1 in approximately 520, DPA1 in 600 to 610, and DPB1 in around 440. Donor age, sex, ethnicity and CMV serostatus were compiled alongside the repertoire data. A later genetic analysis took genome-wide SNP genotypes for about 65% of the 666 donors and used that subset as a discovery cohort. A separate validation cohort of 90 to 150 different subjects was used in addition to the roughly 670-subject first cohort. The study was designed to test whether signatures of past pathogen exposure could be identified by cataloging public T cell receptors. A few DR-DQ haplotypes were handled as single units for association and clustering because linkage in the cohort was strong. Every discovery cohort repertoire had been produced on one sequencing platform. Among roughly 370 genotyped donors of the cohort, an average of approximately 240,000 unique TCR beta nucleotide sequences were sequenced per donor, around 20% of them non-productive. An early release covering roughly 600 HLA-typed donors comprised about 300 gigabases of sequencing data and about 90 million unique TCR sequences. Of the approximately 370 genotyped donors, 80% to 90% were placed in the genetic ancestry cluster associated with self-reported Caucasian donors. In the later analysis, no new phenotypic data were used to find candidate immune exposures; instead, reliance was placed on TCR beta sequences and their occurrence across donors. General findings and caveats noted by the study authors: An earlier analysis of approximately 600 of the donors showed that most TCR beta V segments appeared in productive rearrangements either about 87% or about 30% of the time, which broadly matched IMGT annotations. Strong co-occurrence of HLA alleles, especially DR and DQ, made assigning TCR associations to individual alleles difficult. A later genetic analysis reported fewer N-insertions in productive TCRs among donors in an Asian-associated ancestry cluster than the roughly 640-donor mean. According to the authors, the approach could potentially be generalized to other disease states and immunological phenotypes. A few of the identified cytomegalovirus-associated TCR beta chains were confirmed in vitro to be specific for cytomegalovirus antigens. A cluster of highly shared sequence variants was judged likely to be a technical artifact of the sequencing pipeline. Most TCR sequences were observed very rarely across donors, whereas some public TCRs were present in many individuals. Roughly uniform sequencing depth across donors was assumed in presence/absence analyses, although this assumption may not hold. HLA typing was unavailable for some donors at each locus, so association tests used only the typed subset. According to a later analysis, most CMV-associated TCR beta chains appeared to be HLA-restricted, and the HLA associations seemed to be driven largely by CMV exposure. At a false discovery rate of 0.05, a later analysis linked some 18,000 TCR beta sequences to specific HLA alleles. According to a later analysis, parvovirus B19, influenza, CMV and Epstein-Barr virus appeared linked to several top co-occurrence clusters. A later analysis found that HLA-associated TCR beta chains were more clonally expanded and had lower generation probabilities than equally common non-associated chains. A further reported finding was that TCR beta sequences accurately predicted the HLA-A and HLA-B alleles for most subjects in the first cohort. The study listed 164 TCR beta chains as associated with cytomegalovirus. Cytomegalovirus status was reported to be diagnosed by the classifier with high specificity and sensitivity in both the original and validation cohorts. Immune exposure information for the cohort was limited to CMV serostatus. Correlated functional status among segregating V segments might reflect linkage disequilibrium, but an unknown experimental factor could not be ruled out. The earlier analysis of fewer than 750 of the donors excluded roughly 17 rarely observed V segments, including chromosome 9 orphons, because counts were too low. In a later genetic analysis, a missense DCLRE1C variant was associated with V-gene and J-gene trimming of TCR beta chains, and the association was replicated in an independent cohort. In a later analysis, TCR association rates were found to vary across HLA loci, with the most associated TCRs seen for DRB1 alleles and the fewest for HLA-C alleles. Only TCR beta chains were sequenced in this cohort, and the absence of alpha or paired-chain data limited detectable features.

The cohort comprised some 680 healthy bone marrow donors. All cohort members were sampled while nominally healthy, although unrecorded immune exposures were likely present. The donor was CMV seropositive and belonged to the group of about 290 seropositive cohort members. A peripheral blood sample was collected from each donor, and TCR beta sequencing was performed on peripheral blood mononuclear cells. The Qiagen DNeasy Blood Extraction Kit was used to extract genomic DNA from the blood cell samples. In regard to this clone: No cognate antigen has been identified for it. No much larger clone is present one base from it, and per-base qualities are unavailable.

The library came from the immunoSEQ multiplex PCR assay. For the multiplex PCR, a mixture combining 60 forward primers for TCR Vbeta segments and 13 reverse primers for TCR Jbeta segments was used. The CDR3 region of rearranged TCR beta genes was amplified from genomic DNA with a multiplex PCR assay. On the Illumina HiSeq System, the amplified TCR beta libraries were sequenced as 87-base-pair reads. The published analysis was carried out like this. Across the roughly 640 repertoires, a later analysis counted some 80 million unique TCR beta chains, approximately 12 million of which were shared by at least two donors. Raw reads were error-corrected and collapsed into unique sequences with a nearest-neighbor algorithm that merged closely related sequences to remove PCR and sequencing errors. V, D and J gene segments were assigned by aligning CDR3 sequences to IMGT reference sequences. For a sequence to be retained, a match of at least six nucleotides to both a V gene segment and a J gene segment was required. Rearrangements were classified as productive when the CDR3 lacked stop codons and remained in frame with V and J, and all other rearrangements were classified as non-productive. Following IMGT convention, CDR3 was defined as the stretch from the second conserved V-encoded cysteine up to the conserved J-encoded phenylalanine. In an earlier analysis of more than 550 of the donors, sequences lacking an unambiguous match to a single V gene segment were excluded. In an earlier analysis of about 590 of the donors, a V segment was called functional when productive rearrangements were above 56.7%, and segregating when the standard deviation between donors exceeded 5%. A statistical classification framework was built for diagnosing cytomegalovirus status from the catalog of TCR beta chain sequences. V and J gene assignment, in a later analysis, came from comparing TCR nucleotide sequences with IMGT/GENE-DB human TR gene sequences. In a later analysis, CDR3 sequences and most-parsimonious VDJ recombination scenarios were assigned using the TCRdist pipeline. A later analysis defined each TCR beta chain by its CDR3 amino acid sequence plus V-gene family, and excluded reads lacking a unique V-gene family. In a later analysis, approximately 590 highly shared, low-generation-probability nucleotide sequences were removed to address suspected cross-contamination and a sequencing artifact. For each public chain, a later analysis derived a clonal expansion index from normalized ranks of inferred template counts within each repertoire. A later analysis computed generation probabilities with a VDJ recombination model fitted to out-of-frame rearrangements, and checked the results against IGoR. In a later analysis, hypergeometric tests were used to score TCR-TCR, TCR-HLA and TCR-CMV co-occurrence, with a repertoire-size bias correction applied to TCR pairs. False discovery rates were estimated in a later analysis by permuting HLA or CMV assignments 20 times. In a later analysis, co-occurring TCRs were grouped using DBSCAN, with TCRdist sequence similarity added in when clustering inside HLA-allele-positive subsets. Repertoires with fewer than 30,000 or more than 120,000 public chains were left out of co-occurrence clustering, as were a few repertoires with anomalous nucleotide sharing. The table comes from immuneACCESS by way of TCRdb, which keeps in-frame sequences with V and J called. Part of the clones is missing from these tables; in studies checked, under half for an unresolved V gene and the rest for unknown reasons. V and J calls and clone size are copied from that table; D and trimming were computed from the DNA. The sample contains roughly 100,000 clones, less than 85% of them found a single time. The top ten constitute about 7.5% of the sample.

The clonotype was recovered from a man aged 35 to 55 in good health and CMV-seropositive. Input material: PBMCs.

DNA sequence: TGCGCCAGCAGCCAAGAGTTACAGGCCAACTATGGCTACACCTTC. The resulting protein is CASSQELQANYGYTF. The V and J segments used are TRBV4-3 and TRBJ1-2; TRBD1 could be the D gene, as 5 bases match. The germline V gene supplies CDR1 LGHNA and CDR2 YSLEER. Taken from cysteine to phenylalanine, the CDR3 has 15 residues. CDR3 DNA only is kept here, 45 bases in frame from base 1. The V and J ends are trimmed by 0 bases and 2 bases, leaving 10 bases between them.